What follows are 23 T cell receptor beta chains derived from one specimen sequenced in a study of blood T cells in healthy people across ages. A second PCR, run for roughly 7 to 12 cycles, used a sample-barcoded 5' primer plus a J-beta primer mix. Via MiXCR, TCRdb re-called the 5' RACE reads, giving one row per CDR3 protein. Of hundreds of thousands of distinct CDR3 sequences in the sample, around 24% are singletons; the top ten hold approximately 10%. The same sample was also studied in work on T cells of mothers and their children.

Sequencing input: blood. The receptors shown here come from a boy aged 10-17 years in good health.

This clonotype was recorded a few times. V and J are TRBV6-2 or TRBV6-3 and TRBJ1-6; D perhaps matches TRBD1 (5 bases). The CDR3 contains 15 residues. Germline V gene lookup returns CDR1 MNHEY and CDR2 SVGEGT. V lost 6 bases and J 10 bases, leaving 19 bases between the germline ends. CDR3 in amino acids: CASRPRGPASSPLHF. The CDR3 bases are TGTGCCAGCAGGCCGAGGGGCCCGGCGTCGTCACCCCTCCACTTT.

The chain links TRBV5-6 to TRBJ2-7; no firm D call. The J call may be mistaken, given a closer DNA end match to TRBJ2-1. CDR3 size: 14 residues. From germline, CDR1 is SGHDT and CDR2 YYEEEE. CDR3 protein: CASSSTPPGVEQFF. The CDR3 region has the DNA TGTGCCAGCAGCTCAACCCCCCCAGGTGTTGAGCAGTTCTTC.

This clonotype was detected a few times. The chain couples TRBV27 to TRBJ2-5; D is uncertain. CDR3 length equals 13 residues. Germline CDR1 reads MNHEY; CDR2 reads SMNVEV (reference sequence). Trimming left V 6 bases short and J 1 base short, with 9 bases between. The DNA for the CDR3 is TGTGCCAGCAGGCGAGACGTCCAAGAGACCCAGTACTTC. Translation gives CASRRDVQETQYF.

V gene TRBV9 combines with J gene TRBJ1-3; no definite D call. The V gene lost 0 bases and the J gene lost 0 bases, with 7 bases spanning the gap. CDR3 length: 15 residues. CDR1 is SGDLS, CDR2 YYNGEE, per germline. CDR3: CASSVGSLSGNTIYF. As DNA, the CDR3 is TGTGCCAGCAGCGTAGGCTCCCTCTCTGGAAACACCATATATTTT. Together with reference TRBV9 and TRBJ1-3, the CDR3 gives the full variable domain: DSGVTQTPKHLITATGQRVTLRCSPRSGDLSVYWYQQSLDQGLQFLIQYYNGEERAKGNILERFSAQQFPDLHSELNLSSLELGDSALYFCASSVGSLSGNTIYFGEGSWLTVV.

The gene calls are TRBV9 and TRBJ2-3; 10 bases are shared with TRBD2. V lost 1 base to trimming and J lost 3 bases; unmatched junction nucleotides: 5. The V gene's germline CDR1 is SGDLS and CDR2 YYNGEE. There are 16 residues in the CDR3. The CDR3 is CASSVSGRVETDTQYF. DNA of the CDR3: TGTGCCAGCAGCGTAAGCGGGAGGGTGGAAACAGATACGCAGTATTTT.

In its sample, this clonotype was seen a few times. The chain is built from TRBV12-3 or TRBV12-4 and TRBJ2-4, with 8 positions matching TRBD1. The trim removed 4 bases at V and 3 bases at J, leaving 11 bases unmatched. This CDR3 is built from 17 residues. The CDR3: CASSSRPPDRDKNIQYF. The DNA of the CDR3 is TGTGCCAGCAGTTCGCGCCCTCCGGACAGGGACAAAAACATTCAGTACTTC.

The chain has TRBV6-1 and TRBJ1-5; D gene uncertain. V gave up 1 base and J gave up 0 bases, with 7 bases separating them. From germline, CDR1 is MNHNS and CDR2 SASEGT. The CDR3 length is 15 residues. This chain's CDR3 is CASSEVPDSNQPQHF. CDR3 DNA: TGTGCCAGCAGTGAAGTTCCCGATAGCAATCAGCCCCAGCATTTT.

This clonotype was observed a handful of times. A much bigger clone sits one base away, suggesting this may be a read error. This chain links TRBV5-1 with TRBJ2-5; 8 bases are shared with TRBD2. Germline CDR1 and CDR2: SGHRS and YFSETQ. Unmatched junction bases numbered 10, after V lost 2 bases and J lost 4 bases. This CDR3 region has 16 residues. CDR3 DNA: TGCGCCAGCAGCTTCACGGGAGGGCGGGAAGGAGAGACCCAGTACTTC. Translated: CASSFTGGREGETQYF. Using reference TRBV5-1 and TRBJ2-5 for the parts outside the CDR3, the full variable domain is KAGVTQTPRYLIKTRGQQVTLSCSPISGHRSVSWYQQTPGQGLQFLFEYFSETQRNKGNFPGRFSGRQFSNSRSEMNVSTLELGDSALYLCASSFTGGREGETQYFGPGTRLLVL.

The rearrangement links TRBV28 to TRBJ1-1, with D hard to call. Germline V gene lookup returns CDR1 MDHEN and CDR2 SYDVKM. V was pared by 6 bases and J by 0 bases, with 11 bases between. The CDR3 length is 14 residues. The DNA of the CDR3 is TGTGCCAGCAGGGAAGTTGTGATGAACACTGAAGCTTTCTTT. As protein: CASREVVMNTEAFF.

This clonotype was detected a few times. This CDR3 is CAISDSGTGAYNEQFF. In nucleotides, the CDR3 is TGTGCCATCAGTGACTCCGGGACAGGGGCCTACAATGAGCAGTTCTTC. The chain couples TRBV10-3 to TRBJ2-1; 10 positions agree with TRBD1. J was trimmed by 2 bases and V by 3 bases; bases with no gene match: 4. The CDR3 length is 16 residues. Germline CDR1 reads ENHRY; CDR2 reads SYGVKD.

The J gene is TRBJ1-1, the V gene TRBV28, with a tentative D call TRBD1 (6 bases). The CDR3 totals 14 residues. Trimming left V 7 bases short and J 4 bases short, with 16 bases between. Germline V gene lookup returns CDR1 MDHEN and CDR2 SYDVKM. Here the CDR3 reads CASNIQGRVTEAFF. In DNA, the CDR3 is TGTGCCAGCAATATACAGGGTCGCGTCACTGAAGCTTTCTTT.

The J gene is TRBJ2-1, the V gene TRBV20-1; 9 positions match TRBD2. Losses at the gene ends were 3 bases for V and 1 base for J; bases not matched to a gene: 1. The germline gives CDR1 DFQATT, CDR2 SNEGSKA (reference sequence). CDR3 length: 14 residues. Here the CDR3 reads CSARGLASYNEQFF. CDR3 in DNA: TGCAGTGCTAGGGGACTAGCATCCTACAATGAGCAGTTCTTC.

This clonotype has more than one count but fewer than ten. The chain combines TRBV24-1 with TRBJ2-5; D is ambiguous. V gave up 4 bases and J gave up 2 bases, with 25 bases separating them. The CDR3 covers 19 residues. Germline lookup yields CDR1 KGHDR and CDR2 SFDVKD. Here the CDR3 reads CATSDPGEMMISTQETQYF. DNA for the CDR3: TGTGCCACCAGTGACCCCGGAGAAATGATGATATCAACGCAAGAGACCCAGTACTTC.

This chain joins TRBV9 and TRBJ2-2, with D perhaps matching TRBD2 (5 bases). Trimming left V 4 bases short and J 1 base short, with 17 bases between. The CDR3 consists of 17 residues. Germline V lookup: CDR1 SGDLS, CDR2 YYNGEE. CDR3 in amino acids: CASSSTSRGQNTGELFF. The CDR3 nucleotides are TGTGCCAGCAGCTCCACTTCTAGAGGGCAGAACACCGGGGAGCTGTTTTTT.

This clonotype has at least ten counts. This chain uses TRBV7-9 with TRBJ2-5; D not certain. The ends were cut back, 1 base at V and 7 bases at J, with 4 bases in the middle. Germline loops: CDR1 SEHNR, CDR2 FQNEAQ (reference sequence). The length of the CDR3 is 11 residues. The CDR3 here is CASSLEGTQYF. The CDR3 coding sequence is TGTGCCAGCAGCTTAGAGGGGACCCAGTACTTC.

This clonotype was observed a few times. V is TRBV7-9 and J is TRBJ2-5; perhaps TRBD1 as D (5 bases). This CDR3 comprises 17 residues. CDR1 and CDR2 (germline): SEHNR, FQNEAQ (reference sequence). V lost 1 base and J 1 base, leaving 16 bases between the germline ends. The CDR3 reads CASSLEWAGPLQETQYF. For the CDR3, the DNA is TGTGCCAGCAGCTTAGAATGGGCAGGGCCTCTCCAAGAGACCCAGTACTTC.

The rearrangement links TRBV29-1 to TRBJ1-5; D remains unclear. Trimming stripped 7 bases from V and 5 bases from J, with 18 bases between. Germline assignment: CDR1 SQVTM and CDR2 ANQGSEA. The CDR3 consists of 14 residues. Here the CDR3 reads CSATRTRVHQPQHF. The CDR3 coding sequence is TGCAGCGCCACCCGCACAAGGGTCCATCAGCCCCAGCATTTT.

Details on this clonotype: This may arise from a read error, as a much more abundant clone is one base away. This chain joins TRBV5-1 and TRBJ2-5; 7 bases match TRBD1. The junction had 5 bases not matched to a gene; V was cut back by 5 bases and J by 4 bases. This CDR3 contains 13 residues. Per germline, CDR1 SGHRS and CDR2 YFSETQ. DNA for the CDR3: TGCGCCAGCAGATGGGCAGGGGGAGAGACCCAGTACTTC. This encodes CASRWAGGETQYF. The complete variable domain, with remaining parts taken from reference TRBV5-1 and TRBJ2-5, reads KAGVTQTPRYLIKTRGQQVTLSCSPISGHRSVSWYQQTPGQGLQFLFEYFSETQRNKGNFPGRFSGRQFSNSRSEMNVSTLELGDSALYLCASRWAGGETQYFGPGTRLLVL.

V gene TRBV28 combines with J gene TRBJ2-3; D uncertain. Germline V gene lookup returns CDR1 MDHEN and CDR2 SYDVKM. This CDR3 region has 13 residues. V was trimmed by 3 bases and J by 5 bases, leaving 9 bases between them. In DNA form, the CDR3 reads TGTGCCAGCAGTTTTCGACTGGGAGATACGCAGTATTTT. Amino acid sequence: CASSFRLGDTQYF.

This chain uses TRBV30 with TRBJ2-1; no clear D. The CDR3 length is 13 residues. Trimming took 0 bases from V and 5 from J, leaving 8 bases between them. Germline V gene data show CDR1 as GTSNPN and CDR2 as SVGIG (reference sequence). Written as DNA, the CDR3 is TGTGCCTGGAGTGTACGCCACAACAATGAGCAGTTCTTC. Its translation is CAWSVRHNNEQFF.

The J gene is TRBJ2-3, the V gene TRBV25-1; D is perhaps TRBD2 (5 bases). The CDR3 length is 16 residues. CDR1 and CDR2 from the germline V gene are MGHDK and SYGVNS. V lost 6 bases and J lost 6, with 22 bases in between. CDR3 DNA sequence: TGTGCCAGCAGCCCCGGCGCGGGCCTAAGGTCGGATACGCAGTATTTT. Translation: CASSPGAGLRSDTQYF.

This sequence joins TRBV9 and TRBJ2-5; D gene ambiguous. The J call may be wrong; the DNA end is better matched by TRBJ2-7. The CDR3 has 14 residues. CDR1 and CDR2 (germline): SGDLS, YYNGEE. The CDR3 spells CASSVGAEKYEQYF. Here the CDR3 DNA reads TGTGCCAGCAGCGTAGGTGCAGAGAAATACGAGCAGTACTTC.

The CDR3 spells CASSLYGSAYEQYF. CDR3 nucleotide sequence: TGTGCCAGCAGTTTGTACGGGTCCGCCTACGAGCAGTACTTC. The chain combines TRBV28 with TRBJ2-7; no clear D. Trimming removed 3 bases from V and 2 bases from J, with 11 bases in between. Germline CDR1 and CDR2: MDHEN and SYDVKM. This CDR3 has 14 residues.